The present TCR beta chain was sequenced within a study of T cell responses to AZD1222 COVID-19 vaccine. The wider study: Some second doses came at about 4 weeks and others at about 12 weeks; these were pooled.

This CDR3 is built from 14 residues. V was pared by 6 bases and J by 0 bases, with 9 bases between. Germline CDR1 reads SNHLY; CDR2 reads FYNNEI. Using immunoSEQ multiplex PCR, the repertoire was profiled, and TCRdb retains in-frame clones only, with some absent. The sample lists about 120,000 clones; over 75% were seen once. As for this clone: Its antigen remains unidentified. The same CDR3 can be traced to other DNA sequences in this sample.

Study findings and constraints: Vaccination with two AZD1222 doses was followed by a rise in Spike-specific TCR breadth and depth. There were repertoire samples only from the period after the peak T cell response. Possibly, clonal diversity was underestimated; donors were largely white British and included more females.

This chain connects TRBV2 to TRBJ1-5, with a possible D match to TRBD1 (6 bases). The sequencing used peripheral blood, collected on day 0 of AZD1222 vaccination. This TCR was recovered from an adult in good health. The CDR3 protein is CASSGTISNQPQHF. CDR3 nucleotides: TGTGCCAGCAGCGGGACAATTAGCAATCAGCCCCAGCATTTT.